Shown below are 5 T cell receptor beta chains from a single sample sequenced in a study of radiotherapy plus CTLA-4 blockade in lung cancer. Only in-frame clones appear in the TCRdb table, and some are missing; sequencing was by immunoSEQ multiplex PCR. The profile covers approximately 82,000 clones, with about four fifths appearing a single time and more than 12% taken by the ten largest. Sequenced here: peripheral blood, sampled from a patient treated with radiotherapy plus ipilimumab. The receptor set was obtained from a human donor with non-small cell lung cancer that progressed on radiotherapy plus ipilimumab.

The rearrangement links TRBV2 to TRBJ1-6, with TRBD1 identical over 7 bases. CDR1 is SNHLY and CDR2 is FYNNEI in the germline V gene. CDR3 length: 14 residues. Trimming at V came to 4 bases and at J to 7 bases, leaving 4 bases not matched to a gene. CDR3 in DNA: TGTGCCAGCAGTGGGGGGACAGAAAATTCACCCCTCCACTTT. It specifies CASSGGTENSPLHF.

The rearrangement links TRBV11-2 to TRBJ1-2; possible D gene TRBD1, 6 bases. The CDR3 sequence is 14 residues long. From germline, CDR1 is SGHAT and CDR2 FQNNGV. The V end lost 6 bases, the J end lost 4 bases, and 15 bases lay between the germline ends. The CDR3 coding sequence is TGTGCCAGCAGTACCAGGGAGGGGGGCTATGGCTACACCTTC. Protein sequence: CASSTREGGYGYTF.

The genes are TRBV28 and TRBJ1-2; no firm D call. With 6 bases removed from V and 0 bases from J, the gap between germline ends came to 11 bases. The CDR3 has 14 amino acids. Per the germline V gene, CDR1 is MDHEN and CDR2 is SYDVKM. CDR3 protein: CASSISTANYGYTF. The CDR3 DNA reads TGTGCCAGCAGCATATCAACAGCTAACTATGGCTACACCTTC.

This rearrangement joins TRBV7-2 to TRBJ2-7, with 12 bases fitting TRBD2. This CDR3 has 17 residues. CDR1 and CDR2 from the germline V gene are SGHTA and FQGNSA. With V trimmed by 1 base and J by 5 bases, 9 bases remained unmatched. In DNA, the CDR3 is TGTGCCAGCAGCTTAGGATCTTTGACTAGCGGGAGAAACGAGCAGTACTTC. Translation: CASSLGSLTSGRNEQYF.

The chain uses TRBV5-1 and TRBJ1-1; D call uncertain. This CDR3 contains 15 residues. Between the trimmed V and J ends, which lost 4 bases and 4 bases, there was a span of 17 bases. CDR1 and CDR2 from the germline V gene are SGHRS and YFSETQ. In DNA form, the CDR3 reads TGCGCCAGCAGCAAAAGTGGGGTGGGTGGCACTGAAGCTTTCTTT. Translated, it gives CASSKSGVGGTEAFF. Combining the CDR3 with reference TRBV5-1 and TRBJ1-1 gives the whole variable domain KAGVTQTPRYLIKTRGQQVTLSCSPISGHRSVSWYQQTPGQGLQFLFEYFSETQRNKGNFPGRFSGRQFSNSRSEMNVSTLELGDSALYLCASSKSGVGGTEAFFGQGTRLTVV.